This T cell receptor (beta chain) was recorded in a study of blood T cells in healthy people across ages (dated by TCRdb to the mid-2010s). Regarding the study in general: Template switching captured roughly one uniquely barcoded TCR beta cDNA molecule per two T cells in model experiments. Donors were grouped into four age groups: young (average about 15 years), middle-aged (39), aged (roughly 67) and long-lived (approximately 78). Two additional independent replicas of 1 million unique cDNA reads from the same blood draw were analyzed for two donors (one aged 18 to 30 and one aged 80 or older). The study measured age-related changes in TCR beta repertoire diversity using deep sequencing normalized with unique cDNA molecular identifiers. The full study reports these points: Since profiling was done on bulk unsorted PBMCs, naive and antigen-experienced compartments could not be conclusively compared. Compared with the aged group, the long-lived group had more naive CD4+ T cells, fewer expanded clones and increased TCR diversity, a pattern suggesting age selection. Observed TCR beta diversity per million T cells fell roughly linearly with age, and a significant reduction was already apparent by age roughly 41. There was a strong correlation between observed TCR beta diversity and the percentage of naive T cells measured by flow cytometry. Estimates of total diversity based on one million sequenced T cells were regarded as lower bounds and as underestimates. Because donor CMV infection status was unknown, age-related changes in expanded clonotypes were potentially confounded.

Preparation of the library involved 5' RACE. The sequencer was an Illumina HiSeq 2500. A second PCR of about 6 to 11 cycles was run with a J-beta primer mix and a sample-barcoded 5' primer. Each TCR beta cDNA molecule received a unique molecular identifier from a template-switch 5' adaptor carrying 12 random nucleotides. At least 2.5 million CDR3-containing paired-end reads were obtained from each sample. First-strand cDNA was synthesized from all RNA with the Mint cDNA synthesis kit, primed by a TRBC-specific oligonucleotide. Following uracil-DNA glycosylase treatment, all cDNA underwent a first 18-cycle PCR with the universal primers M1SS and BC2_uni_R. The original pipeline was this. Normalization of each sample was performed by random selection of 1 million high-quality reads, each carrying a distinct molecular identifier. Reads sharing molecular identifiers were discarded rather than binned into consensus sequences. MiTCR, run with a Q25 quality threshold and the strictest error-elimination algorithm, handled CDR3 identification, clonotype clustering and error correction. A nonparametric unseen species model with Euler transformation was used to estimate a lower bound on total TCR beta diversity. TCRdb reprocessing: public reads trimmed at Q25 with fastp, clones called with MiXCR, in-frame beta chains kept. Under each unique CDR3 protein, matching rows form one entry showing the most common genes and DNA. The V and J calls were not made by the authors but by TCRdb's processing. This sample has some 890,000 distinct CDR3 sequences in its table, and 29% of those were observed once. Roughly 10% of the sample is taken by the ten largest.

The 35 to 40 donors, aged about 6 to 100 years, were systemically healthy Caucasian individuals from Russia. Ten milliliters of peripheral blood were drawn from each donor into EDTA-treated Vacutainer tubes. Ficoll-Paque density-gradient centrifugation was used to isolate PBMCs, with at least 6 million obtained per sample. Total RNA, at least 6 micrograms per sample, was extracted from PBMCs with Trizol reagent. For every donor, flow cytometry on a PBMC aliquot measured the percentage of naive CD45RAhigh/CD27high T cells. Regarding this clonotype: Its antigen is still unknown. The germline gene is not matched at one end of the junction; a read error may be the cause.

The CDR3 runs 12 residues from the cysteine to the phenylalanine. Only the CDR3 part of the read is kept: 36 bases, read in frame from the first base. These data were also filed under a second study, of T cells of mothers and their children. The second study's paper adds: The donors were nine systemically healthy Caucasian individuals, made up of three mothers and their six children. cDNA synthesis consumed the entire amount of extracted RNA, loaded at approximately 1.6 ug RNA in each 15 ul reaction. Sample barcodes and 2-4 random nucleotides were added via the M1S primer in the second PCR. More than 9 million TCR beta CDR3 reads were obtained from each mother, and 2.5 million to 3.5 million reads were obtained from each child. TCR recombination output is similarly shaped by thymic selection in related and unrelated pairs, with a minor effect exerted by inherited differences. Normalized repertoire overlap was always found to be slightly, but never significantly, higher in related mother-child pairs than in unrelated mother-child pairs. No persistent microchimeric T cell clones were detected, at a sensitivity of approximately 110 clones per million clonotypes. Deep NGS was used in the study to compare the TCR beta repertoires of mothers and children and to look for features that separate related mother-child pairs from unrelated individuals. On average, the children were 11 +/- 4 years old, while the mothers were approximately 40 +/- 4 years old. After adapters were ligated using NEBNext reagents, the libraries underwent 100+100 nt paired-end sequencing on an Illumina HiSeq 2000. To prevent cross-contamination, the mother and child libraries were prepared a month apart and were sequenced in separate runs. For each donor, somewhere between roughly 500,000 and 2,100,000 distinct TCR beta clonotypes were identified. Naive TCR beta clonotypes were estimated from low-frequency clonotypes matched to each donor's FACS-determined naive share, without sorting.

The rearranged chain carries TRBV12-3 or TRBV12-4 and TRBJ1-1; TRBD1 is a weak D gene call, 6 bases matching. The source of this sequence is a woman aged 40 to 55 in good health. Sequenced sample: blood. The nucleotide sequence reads TGTGCCGGCAGCTTGCAGGGGTTTGAAGCTTTCTTT. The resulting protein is CAGSLQGFEAFF.